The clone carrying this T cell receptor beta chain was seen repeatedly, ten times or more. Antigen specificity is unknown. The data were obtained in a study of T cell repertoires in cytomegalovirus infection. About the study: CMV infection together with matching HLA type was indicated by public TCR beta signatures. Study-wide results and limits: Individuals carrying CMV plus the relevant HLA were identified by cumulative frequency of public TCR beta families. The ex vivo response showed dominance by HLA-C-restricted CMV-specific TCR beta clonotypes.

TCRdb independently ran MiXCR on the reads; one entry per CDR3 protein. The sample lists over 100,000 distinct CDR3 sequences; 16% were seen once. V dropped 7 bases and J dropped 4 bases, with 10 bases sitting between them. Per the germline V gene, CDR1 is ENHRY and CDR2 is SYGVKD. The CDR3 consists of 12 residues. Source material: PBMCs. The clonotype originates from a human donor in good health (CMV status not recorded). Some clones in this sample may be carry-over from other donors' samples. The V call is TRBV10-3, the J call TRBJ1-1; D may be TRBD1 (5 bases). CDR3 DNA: TGTGCCATCAAAGGGGTCGGCACTGAAGCTTTCTTT. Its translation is CAIKGVGTEAFF.